The sequence of this T cell receptor beta chain was determined in a study of blood T cell repertoires in COVID-19. Germline V gene lookup returns CDR1 SNHLY and CDR2 FYNNEI. With 6 bases removed from V and 3 bases from J, the gap between germline ends came to 9 bases. The CDR3 runs to 12 residues. The protocol was immunoSEQ multiplex PCR, while the TCRdb copy is restricted to in-frame clones and leaves out a portion. The sample includes some 320,000 clones, around 88% seen only once; the top ten take under 8%. The sample taken for sequencing was peripheral blood. The chain joins TRBV2 to TRBJ2-7; D is uncertain. This receptor was identified in a young woman who had recovered from COVID-19. The CDR3 loop is CASSATNYEQYF. CDR3 in DNA: TGTGCCAGCAGCGCTACTAACTACGAGCAGTACTTC.